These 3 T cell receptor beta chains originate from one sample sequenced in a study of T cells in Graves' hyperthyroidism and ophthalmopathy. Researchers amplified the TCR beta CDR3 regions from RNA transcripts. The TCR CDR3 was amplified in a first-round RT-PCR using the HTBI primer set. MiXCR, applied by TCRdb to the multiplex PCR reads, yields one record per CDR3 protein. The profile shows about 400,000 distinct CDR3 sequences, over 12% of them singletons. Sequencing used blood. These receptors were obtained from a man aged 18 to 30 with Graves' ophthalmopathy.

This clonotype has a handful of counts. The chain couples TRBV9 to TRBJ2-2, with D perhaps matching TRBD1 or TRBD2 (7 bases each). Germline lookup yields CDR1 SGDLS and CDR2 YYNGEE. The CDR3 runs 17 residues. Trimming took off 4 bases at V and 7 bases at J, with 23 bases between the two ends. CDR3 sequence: CASSPIQGDYLGGELFF. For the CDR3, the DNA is TGTGCCAGCAGCCCCATCCAGGGGGACTATCTCGGCGGGGAGCTGTTTTTT. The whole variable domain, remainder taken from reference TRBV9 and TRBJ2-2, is DSGVTQTPKHLITATGQRVTLRCSPRSGDLSVYWYQQSLDQGLQFLIQYYNGEERAKGNILERFSAQQFPDLHSELNLSSLELGDSALYFCASSPIQGDYLGGELFFGEGSRLTVL.

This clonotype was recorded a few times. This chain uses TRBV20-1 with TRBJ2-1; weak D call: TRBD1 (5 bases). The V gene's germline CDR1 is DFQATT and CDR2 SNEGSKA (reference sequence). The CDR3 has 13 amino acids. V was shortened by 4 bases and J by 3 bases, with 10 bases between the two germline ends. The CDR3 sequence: CSAMGLLYNEQFF. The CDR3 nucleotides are TGCAGTGCTATGGGGCTTCTCTACAATGAGCAGTTCTTC.

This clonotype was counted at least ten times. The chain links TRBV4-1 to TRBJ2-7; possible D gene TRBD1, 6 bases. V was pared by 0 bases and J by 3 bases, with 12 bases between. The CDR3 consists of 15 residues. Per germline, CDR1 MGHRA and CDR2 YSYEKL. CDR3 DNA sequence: TGCGCCAGCAGCCAAGACCCGGACAGAGACTACGAGCAGTACTTC. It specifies CASSQDPDRDYEQYF.